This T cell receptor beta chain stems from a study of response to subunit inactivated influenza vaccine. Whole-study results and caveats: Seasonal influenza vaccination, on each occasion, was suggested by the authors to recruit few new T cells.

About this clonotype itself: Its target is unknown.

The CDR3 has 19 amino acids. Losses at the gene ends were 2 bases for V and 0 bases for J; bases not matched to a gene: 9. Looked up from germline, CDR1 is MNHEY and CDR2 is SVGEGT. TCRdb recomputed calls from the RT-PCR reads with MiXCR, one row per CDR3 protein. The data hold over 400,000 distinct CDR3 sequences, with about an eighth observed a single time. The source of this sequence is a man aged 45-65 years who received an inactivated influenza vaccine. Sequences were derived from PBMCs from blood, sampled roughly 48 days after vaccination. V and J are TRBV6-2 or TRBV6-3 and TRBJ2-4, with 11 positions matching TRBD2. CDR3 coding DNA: TGTGCCAGCAGTTACACTGGGACTAGCGGACACTTAGCCAAAAACATTCAGTACTTC. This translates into CASSYTGTSGHLAKNIQYF.